This paragraph covers one TCR beta chain sequence. Its antigen is currently unknown. Combining a sample-barcoded 5' primer with a J-beta primer mix, a second PCR ran for about 6 to 12 cycles. TCRdb processed the 5' RACE reads anew with MiXCR; each CDR3 protein has one entry. The table records about 1.6 million distinct CDR3 sequences, about 35% of them present only once. This sample was included in a study of blood T cells in healthy people across ages. Donor samples were obtained from healthy Caucasian individuals from Russia, aged about 6 to 95. The V end was cut by 1 base, the J end by 8 bases, with 2 bases between. Germline V gene sequence: CDR1 LGHDT, CDR2 YNNKEL (reference sequence). CDR3 length: 11 amino acids. Study-wide results and limits: Long-lived donors had more naive CD4+ cells and higher diversity than aged donors. In these data, TCR beta diversity tracked strongly with naive T cell percentage. Roughly linear declines in TCR beta diversity per million T cells occurred with age.

Material: blood. The chain is built from TRBV3-1 and TRBJ2-2; D remains ambiguous. This TCR derives from a woman in her 30s in good health. CDR3 DNA sequence: TGTGCCAGCAGCCAAGTGGGGGAGCTGTTTTTT. Translation gives CASSQVGELFF.